This TCR beta chain comes out of a study of T cells in Graves' hyperthyroidism and ophthalmopathy. In its sample, this clonotype was seen a few times. The antigen is unknown. Calling Graves' hyperthyroidism stable meant ophthalmopathy did not progress within 18 months. V dropped 0 bases and J dropped 8 bases, with 14 bases sitting between them. The CDR3 spans 15 residues. CDR1 LGHDT and CDR2 YNNKEL come from the germline V gene (reference sequence). RNA transcripts were the template for amplifying TCR beta CDR3 regions. The TCR CDR3 first-round RT-PCR relied on the HTBI primer set. TCRdb reanalysed the multiplex PCR reads using MiXCR and keeps one entry per CDR3 protein. The data contain 250,000 to 300,000 distinct CDR3 sequences, roughly 15% of them singletons. Whole-study findings and limits: Ophthalmopathy was distinguished from stable hyperthyroidism by 13 V-J signatures.

The specimen was blood. The sequence came from a woman in her 40s with Graves' hyperthyroidism. The genes are TRBV3-1 and TRBJ2-1, with D hard to call. This CDR3 reads CASSQDFGPLDEQFF. The CDR3, as DNA: TGTGCCAGCAGCCAAGATTTTGGCCCGCTAGATGAGCAGTTCTTC.